The source of this T cell receptor beta chain is a study of T-cell memory formation after mild COVID-19. On the study more broadly: TCR clusters mostly belonged to single donors.

In this sample, this clonotype turned up a few times. The antigen remains undetermined. Study-level results: Still unconfirmed is whether the second-wave clones peaking on day 37 recognized SARS-CoV-2. Day 15 to 85 contracting clones showed balanced CD4/CD8; day 15 to 37 expanders favored CD4+.

The authors produced TCR alpha and TCR beta cDNA libraries with sample barcodes and UMIs by 5'RACE using constant-segment primers. MiXCR, applied by TCRdb to the 5' RACE reads, yields one record per CDR3 protein. Here the sample spans 470,000 or so distinct CDR3 sequences, roughly 18% being singletons. This CDR3 has 12 amino acids. The V end lost 10 bases, the J end lost 6 bases, and 15 bases lay between the germline ends. This TCR was recovered from a man younger than 35 who had mild COVID-19 (a few samples of this study predate the infection). Cell type and time point are not known. Input material: PBMCs or a T cell subset sorted from them (not recorded which). This rearrangement joins TRBV12-3 or TRBV12-4 to TRBJ1-2, with D tentatively TRBD1 (6 bases). CDR3 nucleotides: TGTGCCACACAGACAGGACCTCATGGCTACACCTTC. Protein: CATQTGPHGYTF.